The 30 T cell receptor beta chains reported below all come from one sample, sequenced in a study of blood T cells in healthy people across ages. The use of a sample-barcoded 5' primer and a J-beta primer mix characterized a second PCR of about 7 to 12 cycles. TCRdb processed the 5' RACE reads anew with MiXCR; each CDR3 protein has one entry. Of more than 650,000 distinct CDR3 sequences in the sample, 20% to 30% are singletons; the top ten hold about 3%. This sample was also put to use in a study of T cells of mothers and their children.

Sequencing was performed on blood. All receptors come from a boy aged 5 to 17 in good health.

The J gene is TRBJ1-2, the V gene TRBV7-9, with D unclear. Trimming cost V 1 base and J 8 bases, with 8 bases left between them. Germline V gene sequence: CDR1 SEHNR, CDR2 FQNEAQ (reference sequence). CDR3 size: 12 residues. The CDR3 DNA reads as TGTGCCAGCAGCTTAGTAAGAAACGGCTACACCTTC. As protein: CASSLVRNGYTF.

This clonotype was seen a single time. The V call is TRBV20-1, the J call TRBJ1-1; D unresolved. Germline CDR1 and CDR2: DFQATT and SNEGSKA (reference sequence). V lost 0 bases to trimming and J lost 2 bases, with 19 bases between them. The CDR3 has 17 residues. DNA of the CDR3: TGCAGTGCTAGAGATATACGCTCCACACATAGCAACACTGAAGCTTTCTTT. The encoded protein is CSARDIRSTHSNTEAFF.

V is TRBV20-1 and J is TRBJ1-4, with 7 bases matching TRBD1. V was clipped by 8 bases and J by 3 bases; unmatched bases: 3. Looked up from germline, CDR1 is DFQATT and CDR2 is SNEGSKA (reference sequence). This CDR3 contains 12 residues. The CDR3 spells CSPRGANEKLFF. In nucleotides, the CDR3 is TGCAGTCCCAGGGGGGCTAATGAAAAACTGTTTTTT.

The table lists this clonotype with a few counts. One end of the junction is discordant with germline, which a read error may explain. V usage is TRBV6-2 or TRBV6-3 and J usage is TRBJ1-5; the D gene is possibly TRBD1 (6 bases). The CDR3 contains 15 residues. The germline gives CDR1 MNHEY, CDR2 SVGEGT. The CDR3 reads CASSSGGQFNRPQHF. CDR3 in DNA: TGTGCCAGCAGTAGTGGCGGACAGTTTAATCGGCCCCAGCATTTT.

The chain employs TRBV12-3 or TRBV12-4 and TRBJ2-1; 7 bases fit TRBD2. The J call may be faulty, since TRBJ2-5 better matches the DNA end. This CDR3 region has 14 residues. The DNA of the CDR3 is TGTGCCAGCAGTCCGCAACCGCGGGGGGAGACCCAGTACTTC. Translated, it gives CASSPQPRGETQYF.

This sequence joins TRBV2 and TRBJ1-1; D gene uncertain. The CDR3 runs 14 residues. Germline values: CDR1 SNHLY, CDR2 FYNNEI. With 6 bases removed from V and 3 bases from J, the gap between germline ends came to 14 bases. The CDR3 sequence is CASSRRRSDTEAFF. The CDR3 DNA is TGTGCCAGCAGCAGAAGGAGGTCAGACACTGAAGCTTTCTTT.

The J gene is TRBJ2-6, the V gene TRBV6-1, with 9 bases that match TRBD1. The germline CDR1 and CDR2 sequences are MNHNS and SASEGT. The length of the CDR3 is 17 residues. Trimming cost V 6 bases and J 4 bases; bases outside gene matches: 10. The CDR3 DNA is TGTGCCAGCAGGCCCGGACAGGGGACCTGGGGGGCCAACGTCCTGACTTTC. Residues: CASRPGQGTWGANVLTF.

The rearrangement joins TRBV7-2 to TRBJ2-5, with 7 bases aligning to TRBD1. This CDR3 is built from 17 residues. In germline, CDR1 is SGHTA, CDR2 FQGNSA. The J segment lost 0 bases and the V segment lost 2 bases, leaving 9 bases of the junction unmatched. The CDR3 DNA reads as TGTGCCAGCAGCTTAAAGTGGGGACAGTCGTACCAAGAGACCCAGTACTTC. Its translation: CASSLKWGQSYQETQYF.

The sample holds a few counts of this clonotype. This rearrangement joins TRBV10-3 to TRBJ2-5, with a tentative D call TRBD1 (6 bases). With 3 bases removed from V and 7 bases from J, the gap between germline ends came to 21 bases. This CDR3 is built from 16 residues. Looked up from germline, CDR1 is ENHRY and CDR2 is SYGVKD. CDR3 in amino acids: CAISEPVARGSGTQYF. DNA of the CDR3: TGTGCCATCAGTGAACCGGTCGCTAGGGGGTCGGGGACCCAGTACTTC.

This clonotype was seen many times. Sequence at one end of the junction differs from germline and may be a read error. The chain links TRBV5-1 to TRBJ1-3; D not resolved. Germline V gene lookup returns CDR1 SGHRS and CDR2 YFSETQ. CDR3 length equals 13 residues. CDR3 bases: TGTGCCAGCAGTTTGGACGGTGGAAACACCATATATTTT. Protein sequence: CASSLDGGNTIYF. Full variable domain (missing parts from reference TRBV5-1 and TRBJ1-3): KAGVTQTPRYLIKTRGQQVTLSCSPISGHRSVSWYQQTPGQGLQFLFEYFSETQRNKGNFPGRFSGRQFSNSRSEMNVSTLELGDSALYLCASSLDGGNTIYFGEGSWLTVV.

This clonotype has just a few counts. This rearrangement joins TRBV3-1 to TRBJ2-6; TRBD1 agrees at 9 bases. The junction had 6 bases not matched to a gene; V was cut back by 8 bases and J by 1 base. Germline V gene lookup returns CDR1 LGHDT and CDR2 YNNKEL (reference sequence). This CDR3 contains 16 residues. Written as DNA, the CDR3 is TGTGCCAGCGGAGGGACAGGGACGTCTGGGGCCAACGTCCTGACTTTC. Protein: CASGGTGTSGANVLTF.

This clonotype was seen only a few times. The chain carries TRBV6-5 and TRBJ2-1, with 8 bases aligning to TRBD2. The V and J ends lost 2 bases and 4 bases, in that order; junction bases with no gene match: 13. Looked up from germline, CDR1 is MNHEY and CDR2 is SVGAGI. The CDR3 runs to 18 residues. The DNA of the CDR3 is TGTGCCAGCAGTTACGGTAATCCGGGACTAGACCTATACAATGAGCAGTTCTTC. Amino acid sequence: CASSYGNPGLDLYNEQFF.

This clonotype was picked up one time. CDR3 nucleotides: TGTGCCAGCAGCTTAAAGTCTACTAACACCGGGGAGCTGTTTTTT. The encoded protein is CASSLKSTNTGELFF. The chain has TRBV7-9 and TRBJ2-2; the D is unclear. The CDR3 has 15 amino acids. Germline V lookup: CDR1 SEHNR, CDR2 FQNEAQ (reference sequence). V lost 2 bases and J lost 2, with 9 bases in between.

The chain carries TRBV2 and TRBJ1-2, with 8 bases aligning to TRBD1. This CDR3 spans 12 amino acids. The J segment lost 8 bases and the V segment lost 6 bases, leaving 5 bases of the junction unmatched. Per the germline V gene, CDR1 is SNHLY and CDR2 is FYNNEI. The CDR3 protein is CASRYDRGGYTF. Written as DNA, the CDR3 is TGTGCCAGCAGATACGACAGGGGCGGCTACACCTTC.

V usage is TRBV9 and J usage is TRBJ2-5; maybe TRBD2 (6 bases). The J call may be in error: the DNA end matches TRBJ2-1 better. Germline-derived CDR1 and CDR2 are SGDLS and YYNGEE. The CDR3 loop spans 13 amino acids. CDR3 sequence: CASRALGGNEQFF. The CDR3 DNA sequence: TGTGCCAGCAGAGCCTTGGGGGGCAATGAGCAGTTCTTC.

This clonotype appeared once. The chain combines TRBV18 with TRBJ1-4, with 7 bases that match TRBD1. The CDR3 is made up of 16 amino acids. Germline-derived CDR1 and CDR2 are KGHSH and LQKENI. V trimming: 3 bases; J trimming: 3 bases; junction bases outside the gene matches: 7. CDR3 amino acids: CASSPDRVKANEKLFF. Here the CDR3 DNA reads TGTGCCAGCTCACCTGACAGGGTCAAGGCTAATGAAAAACTGTTTTTT.

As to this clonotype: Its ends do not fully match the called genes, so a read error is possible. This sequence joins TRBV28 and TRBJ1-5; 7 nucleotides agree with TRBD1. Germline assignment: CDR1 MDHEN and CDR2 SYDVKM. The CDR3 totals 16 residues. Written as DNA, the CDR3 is TGTGCCAGCAGTTTAGGGAACAGGGGAAACAATCAGCTCCAGCATTTT. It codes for CASSLGNRGNNQLQHF. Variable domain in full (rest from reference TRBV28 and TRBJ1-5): DVKVTQSSRYLVKRTGEKVFLECVQDMDHENMFWYRQDPGLGLRLIYFSYDVKMKEKGDIPEGYSVSREKKERFSLILESASTNQTSMYLCASSLGNRGNNQLQHFGDGTRLSIL.

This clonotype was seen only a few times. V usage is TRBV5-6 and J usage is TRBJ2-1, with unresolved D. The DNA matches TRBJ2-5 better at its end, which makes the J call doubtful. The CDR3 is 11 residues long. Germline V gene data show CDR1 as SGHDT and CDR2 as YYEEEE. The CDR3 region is CASSKLETQYF. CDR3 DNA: TGTGCCAGCAGCAAATTAGAGACCCAGTACTTC.

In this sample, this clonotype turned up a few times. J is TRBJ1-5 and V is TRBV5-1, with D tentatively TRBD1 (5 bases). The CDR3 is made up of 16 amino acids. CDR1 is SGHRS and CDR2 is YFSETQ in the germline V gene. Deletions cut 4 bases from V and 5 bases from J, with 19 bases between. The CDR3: CASSIAPGPDYQPQHF. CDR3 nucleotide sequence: TGCGCCAGCAGCATCGCGCCGGGGCCGGATTATCAGCCCCAGCATTTT.

CDR3 in amino acids: CASSYGGTAPREQFF. CDR3 DNA: TGTGCCAGCAGTTACGGTGGTACTGCCCCCAGAGAGCAGTTCTTC. The chain combines TRBV6-2 or TRBV6-3 with TRBJ2-1; D gene unclear. Per the germline V gene, CDR1 is MNHEY and CDR2 is SVGEGT. V was pared by 2 bases and J by 10 bases, with 18 bases between. There are 15 residues in the CDR3.

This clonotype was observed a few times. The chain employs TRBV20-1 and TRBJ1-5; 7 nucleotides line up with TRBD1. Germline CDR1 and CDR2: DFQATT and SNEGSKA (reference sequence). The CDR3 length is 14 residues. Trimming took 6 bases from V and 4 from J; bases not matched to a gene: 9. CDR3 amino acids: CSARPRQGNQPQHF. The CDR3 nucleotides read TGCAGTGCCCGTCCCCGACAGGGAAATCAGCCCCAGCATTTT.

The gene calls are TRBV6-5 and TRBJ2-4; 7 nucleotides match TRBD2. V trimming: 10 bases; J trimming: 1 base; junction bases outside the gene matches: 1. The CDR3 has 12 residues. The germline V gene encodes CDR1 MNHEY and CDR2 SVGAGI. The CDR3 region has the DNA TGTGCCACCGGGAGGGCCAAAAACATTCAGTACTTC. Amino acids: CATGRAKNIQYF.

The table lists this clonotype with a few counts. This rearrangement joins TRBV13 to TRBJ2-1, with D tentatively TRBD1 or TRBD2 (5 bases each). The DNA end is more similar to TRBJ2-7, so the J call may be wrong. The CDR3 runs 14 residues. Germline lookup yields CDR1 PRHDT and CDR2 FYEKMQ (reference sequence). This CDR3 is CASKLRGDYYEQYF. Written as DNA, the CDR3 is TGTGCCAGCAAGCTTAGGGGAGACTACTACGAGCAGTACTTC.

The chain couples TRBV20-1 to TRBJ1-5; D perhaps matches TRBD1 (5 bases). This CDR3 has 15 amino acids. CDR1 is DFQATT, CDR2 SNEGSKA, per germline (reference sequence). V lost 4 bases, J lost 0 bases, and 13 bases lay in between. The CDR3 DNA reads TGCAGTGCTAAGGGGAGGGGTTATAGCAATCAGCCCCAGCATTTT. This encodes CSAKGRGYSNQPQHF.

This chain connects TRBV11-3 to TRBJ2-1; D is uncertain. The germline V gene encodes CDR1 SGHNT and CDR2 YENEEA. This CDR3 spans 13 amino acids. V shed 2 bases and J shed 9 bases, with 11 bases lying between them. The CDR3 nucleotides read TGTGCCAGCAGCTTAAGTCTAGATAGTGAGCAGTTCTTC. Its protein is CASSLSLDSEQFF.

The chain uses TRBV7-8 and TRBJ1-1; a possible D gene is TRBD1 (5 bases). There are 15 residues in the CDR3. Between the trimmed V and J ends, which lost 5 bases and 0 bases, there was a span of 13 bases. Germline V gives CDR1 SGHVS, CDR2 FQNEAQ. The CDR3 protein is CASSPPGHMNTEAFF. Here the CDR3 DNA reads TGTGCCAGCAGCCCTCCTGGACACATGAACACTGAAGCTTTCTTT.

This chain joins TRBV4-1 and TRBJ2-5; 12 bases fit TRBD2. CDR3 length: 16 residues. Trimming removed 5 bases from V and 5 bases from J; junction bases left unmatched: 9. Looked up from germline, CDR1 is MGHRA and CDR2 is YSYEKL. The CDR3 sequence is CASSFWTSGIGETQYF. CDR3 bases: TGCGCCAGCAGCTTTTGGACTAGCGGGATCGGCGAGACCCAGTACTTC.

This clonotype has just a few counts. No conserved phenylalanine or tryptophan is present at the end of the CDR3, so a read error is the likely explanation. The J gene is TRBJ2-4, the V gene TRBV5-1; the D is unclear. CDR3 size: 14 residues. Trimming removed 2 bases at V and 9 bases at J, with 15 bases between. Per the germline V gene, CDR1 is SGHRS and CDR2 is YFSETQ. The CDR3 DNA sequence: TGCGCCAGCAGCTTCGACGTAGGGTACGGCATTCAGTACCTC. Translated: CASSFDVGYGIQYL.

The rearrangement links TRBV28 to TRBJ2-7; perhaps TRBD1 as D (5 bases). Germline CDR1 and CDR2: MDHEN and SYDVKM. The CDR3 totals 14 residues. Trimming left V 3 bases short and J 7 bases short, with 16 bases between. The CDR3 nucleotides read TGTGCCAGCAGTTTTCGGACACTGGAAGGGGAGCAGTACTTC. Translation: CASSFRTLEGEQYF.

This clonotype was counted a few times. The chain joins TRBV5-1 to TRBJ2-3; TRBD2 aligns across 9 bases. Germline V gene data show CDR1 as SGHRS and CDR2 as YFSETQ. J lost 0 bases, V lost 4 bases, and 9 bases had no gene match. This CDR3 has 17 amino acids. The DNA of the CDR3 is TGCGCCAGCAGCATCCCGACTAGCGGTACTAGCACAGATACGCAGTATTTT. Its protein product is CASSIPTSGTSTDTQYF.